The rows below give T cell receptor beta chains drawn from one sample of a study of shared clonotypes between healthy human individuals. Here immunoSEQ multiplex PCR was the method, and the copy in TCRdb shows in-frame clones only, minus some. The data hold more than 2 million clones, with roughly 95% observed a single time. Sequencing used naive CD4+ T cells sorted from blood. The source of these receptors is a man aged 18 to 30 in good health. Both conserved end residues are trimmed from each CDR3. Each record gives: clone size, CDR3 length, J gene, V gene, CDR3 protein. Only part of the rows carry a size: once, few, many, or a class if the clone is expanded.

-,14,TRBJ2-5,TRBV7-2,ASSRSEPAVQETQY
-,14,TRBJ2-7,TRBV5-1,ASSFWPTGGTDEQY
-,15,TRBJ2-7,TRBV4-3,ASSHYARTGDHYEQY
-,10,TRBJ1-2,TRBV28,ASSTAGRGYT
-,14,TRBJ2-5,TRBV6-5,ASSYSGGEYQETQY
-,13,TRBJ2-3,TRBV4-1,ASSQEQGRSDTQY
-,14,TRBJ2-7,TRBV19,ASSMARDSVPYEQY
-,13,TRBJ1-6,TRBV7-2,ASSLAWAGGSPLH
-,15,TRBJ2-3,TRBV28,ASSLPPAGAYTDTQY
-,13,TRBJ2-1,TRBV30,AYTTGTGGYNEQF
few,12,TRBJ1-6,TRBV5-4,ASSGAFVDSPLH
-,12,TRBJ2-5,TRBV28,ASSSGWYQETQY
-,15,TRBJ2-1,TRBV11-2,ASSLGQREEVDNEQF
-,12,TRBJ2-7,TRBV2,ASSEGGRLYEQY
-,14,TRBJ1-4,TRBV11-2,ASSLVGGSTNEKLF
-,12,TRBJ2-2,TRBV19,ASRGVDRAGELF
-,13,TRBJ2-7,TRBV2,ASSEDSGGVYEQY
-,15,TRBJ2-3,TRBV28,ATSLRGLAGPTDTQY
-,17,TRBJ2-3,TRBV4-1,ASSARWSDLAGYTDTQY
-,13,TRBJ2-7,TRBV14,ASSPLLAGGYEQY
-,14,TRBJ1-2,TRBV18,ASSPPNNRGTYGYT
once,12,TRBJ1-2,TRBV19,ASSGDRGGYGYT
-,14,TRBJ2-7,TRBV2,ASSDWELAGVYEQY
-,14,TRBJ2-3,TRBV11-2,ASSRRLAGFTDTQY
-,13,TRBJ1-4,TRBV30,AWTHPGFRNEKLF
-,12,TRBJ1-1,TRBV19,ASSIEAGNTEAF
-,17,TRBJ1-4,TRBV4-2,ASSQDSTSGREANEKLF
-,11,TRBJ1-6,TRBV30,AWSQQGTSPLH
-,9,TRBJ2-2,TRBV6-1,ASRVTGELF
-,13,TRBJ1-1,TRBV6-1,ASSEPWVRNTEAF
-,13,TRBJ1-5,TRBV2,ASSEARGKGQPQH
-,14,TRBJ2-7,TRBV4-1,ASSPLRDRGTYEQY
-,14,TRBJ1-6,TRBV5-1,ASSFRDRGNNSPLH
-,12,TRBJ2-2,TRBV30,AKGLAGVAGELF
-,15,TRBJ2-6,TRBV10-1,ASSGKGSVSGANVLT